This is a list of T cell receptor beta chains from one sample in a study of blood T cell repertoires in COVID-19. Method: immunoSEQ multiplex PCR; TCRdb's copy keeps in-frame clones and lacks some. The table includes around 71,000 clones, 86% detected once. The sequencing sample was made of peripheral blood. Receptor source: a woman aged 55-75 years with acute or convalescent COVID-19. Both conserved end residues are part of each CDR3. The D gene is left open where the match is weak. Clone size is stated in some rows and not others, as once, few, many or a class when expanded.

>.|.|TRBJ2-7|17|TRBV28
TGTGCCAGCAGTTCAAGGAAGCTGGGCAGGGCTTTATACGAGCAGTACTTC
CASSSRKLGRALYEQYF
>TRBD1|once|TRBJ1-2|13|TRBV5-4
TGTGCCAGCAGAGGACAGGGGGCGGGTGGCTACACCTTC
CASRGQGAGGYTF
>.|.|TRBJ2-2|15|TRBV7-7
TGTGCCAGCAGCTTAGCAGGACAAGCCACCGGGGAGCTGTTTTTT
CASSLAGQATGELFF
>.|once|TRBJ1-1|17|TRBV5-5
TGTGCCAGCAGCTTGGTTGGGGGGGCTTCTGTAAGCACTGAAGCTTTCTTT
CASSLVGGASVSTEAFF
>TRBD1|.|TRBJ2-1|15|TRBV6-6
TGTGCCAGCAGTTACCGTTCGACAGGGTTGAATGAGCAGTTCTTC
CASSYRSTGLNEQFF
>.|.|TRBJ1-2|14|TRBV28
TGTGCCAGCAGTTTCTCGACAGGTGTCTATGGCTACACCTTC
CASSFSTGVYGYTF
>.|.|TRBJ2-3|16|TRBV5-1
TGCGCCAGCAGCTTGGCCGACAGCCCTAGCACAGATACGCAGTATTTT
CASSLADSPSTDTQYF
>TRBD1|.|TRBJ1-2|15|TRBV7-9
TGTGCCAGCAGCTTACTGGGGACAGGGGAAAATGGCTACACCTTC
CASSLLGTGENGYTF
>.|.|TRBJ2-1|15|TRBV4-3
TGCGCCAGCAGCTCTTTCGAGGTCCTGGGCAATGAGCAGTTCTTC
CASSSFEVLGNEQFF
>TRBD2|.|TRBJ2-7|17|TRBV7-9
TGTGCCAGCAGCCACGGGGGTCCAGGCGGGAGGTTTAACGAGCAGTACTTC
CASSHGGPGGRFNEQYF
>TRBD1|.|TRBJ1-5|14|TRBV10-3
TGTGCCATCAGCCGGGACAGGGTTTCTCAGCCCCAGCATTTT
CAISRDRVSQPQHF
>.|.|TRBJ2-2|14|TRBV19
TGTGCCAGTGATACTAGGGCGAACACCGGGGAGCTGTTTTTT
CASDTRANTGELFF
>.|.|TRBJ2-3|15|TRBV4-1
TGCGCCAGCAGCCCTGGCGGGACTTTCACAGATACGCAGTATTTT
CASSPGGTFTDTQYF
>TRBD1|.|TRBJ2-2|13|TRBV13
TGTGCCAGCAGCGGACAGGGATCCGGGGAGCTGTTTTTT
CASSGQGSGELFF
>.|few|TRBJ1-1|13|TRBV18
TGTGCCAGCTCACCACTTCGGGACACTGAAGCTTTCTTT
CASSPLRDTEAFF
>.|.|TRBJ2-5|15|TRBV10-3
TGTGCCATCAGTGAGTCGCGGGACGGCGGAGAGACCCAGTACTTC
CAISESRDGGETQYF
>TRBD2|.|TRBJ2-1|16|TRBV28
TGTGCCAGCAGAACCCCGGGACTAGTCGGGCACAATGAGCAGTTCTTC
CASRTPGLVGHNEQFF
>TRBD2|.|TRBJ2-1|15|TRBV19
TGTGCCAGTAGTCGTAGGGCGGGAGCCTACAATGAGCAGTTCTTC
CASSRRAGAYNEQFF
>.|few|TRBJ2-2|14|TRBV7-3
TGTGCCAGCAGACGCGGACAGCACACCGGGGAGCTGTTTTTT
CASRRGQHTGELFF
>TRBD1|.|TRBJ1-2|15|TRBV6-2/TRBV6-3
TGTGCCAGCAGTAAGGACAGGGCGGGGAACTATGGCTACACCTTC
CASSKDRAGNYGYTF
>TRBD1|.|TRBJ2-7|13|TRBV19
TGTGCCAGTAGTATTACAGGGGACTACGAGCAGTACTTC
CASSITGDYEQYF
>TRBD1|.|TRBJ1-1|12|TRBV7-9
TGTGCCAGCAGCTTGTCCGGGACAGTAGCTTTCTTT
CASSLSGTVAFF
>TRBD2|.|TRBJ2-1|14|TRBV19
TGTGCCAGTAGTCCCCAAGGGAGGGTTCATGAGCAGTTCTTC
CASSPQGRVHEQFF
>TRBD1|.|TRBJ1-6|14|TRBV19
TGTGCCAGTAGTCCTCAGGGGGCGGGATCACCCCTCCACTTT
CASSPQGAGSPLHF
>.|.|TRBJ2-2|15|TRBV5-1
TGCGCCAGCAGCCAAGGACTGATAAACGCCGGGGAGCTGTTTTTT
CASSQGLINAGELFF
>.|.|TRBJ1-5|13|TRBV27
TGTGCCAGCAGTTTATTAGGGGATCAGCCCCAGCATTTT
CASSLLGDQPQHF
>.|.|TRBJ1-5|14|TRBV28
TGTGCCAGCAGTTTTGCGGGGGGGAATCAGCCCCAGCATTTT
CASSFAGGNQPQHF
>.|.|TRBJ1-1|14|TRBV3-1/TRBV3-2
TGTGCCAGCAGCCACAGGACAGAGAACACTGAAGCTTTCTTT
CASSHRTENTEAFF
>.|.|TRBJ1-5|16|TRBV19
TGTGCCAGTAGGCGTTATGCGGGGAAGGGCAATCAGCCCCAGCATTTT
CASRRYAGKGNQPQHF
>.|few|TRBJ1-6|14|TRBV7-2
TGTGCCAGCAGCTTAGGCGACAGCAGTTCACCCCTCCACTTT
CASSLGDSSSPLHF
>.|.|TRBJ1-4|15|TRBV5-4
TGTGCCAGCAGCCTGGACCGGGGAGTTAATGAAAAACTGTTTTTT
CASSLDRGVNEKLFF
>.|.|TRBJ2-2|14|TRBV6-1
TGTGCCAGCAGTGAGGGGCAGAACACCGGGGAGCTGTTTTTT
CASSEGQNTGELFF
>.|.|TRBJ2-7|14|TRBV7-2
TGTGCCAGCAGCTTAGGGGGCCGGGTCCACGAGCAGTACTTC
CASSLGGRVHEQYF
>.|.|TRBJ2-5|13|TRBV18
TGTGCCAGCTCACCCGGACTTCAAGAGACCCAGTACTTC
CASSPGLQETQYF
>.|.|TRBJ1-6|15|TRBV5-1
TGCGCCAGCAGCTTGGGCTCAACAACTAATTCACCCCTCCACTTT
CASSLGSTTNSPLHF
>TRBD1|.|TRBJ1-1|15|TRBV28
TGTGCCAGCAGTTTAAACAGGGGGCGTTCCACTGAAGCTTTCTTT
CASSLNRGRSTEAFF
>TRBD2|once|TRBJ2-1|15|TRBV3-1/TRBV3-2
TGTGCCAGCAGCCCTCGTAGCGGGGCTGACAATGAGCAGTTCTTC
CASSPRSGADNEQFF
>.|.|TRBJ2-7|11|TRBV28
TGTGCCAGCAGCCCCGGGTACGAGCAGTACTTC
CASSPGYEQYF
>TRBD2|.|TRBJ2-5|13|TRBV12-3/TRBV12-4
TGTGCCAGCAGTTTAAGACTAGCGGAGACCCAGTACTTC
CASSLRLAETQYF
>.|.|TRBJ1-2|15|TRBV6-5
TGTGCCAGCAGGTTGGGCGCCGGCCTCTCGGATGGCTACACCTTC
CASRLGAGLSDGYTF
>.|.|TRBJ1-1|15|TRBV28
TGTGCCAGCAGTTCAGAGGTGATGGGGAACACTGAAGCTTTCTTT
CASSSEVMGNTEAFF
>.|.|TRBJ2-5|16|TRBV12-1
TGTGCCAGCAGCCCGGGGGGACTTCTAAATCAAGAGACCCAGTACTTC
CASSPGGLLNQETQYF
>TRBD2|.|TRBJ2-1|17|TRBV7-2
TGTGCCAGCAGCTTAGCGTGGGGGACTAGCGGGAGTAGTGGGCAGTTCTTC
CASSLAWGTSGSSGQFF
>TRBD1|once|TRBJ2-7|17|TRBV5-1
TGCGCCAGCAGCTTGGCCGCCGGGACAGGGATTACCTACGAGCAGTACTTC
CASSLAAGTGITYEQYF
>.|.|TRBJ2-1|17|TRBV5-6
TGTGCCAGCAGCTCGCTAGGGGGGGCTTCCCTGTGGAATGAGCAGTTCTTC
CASSSLGGASLWNEQFF
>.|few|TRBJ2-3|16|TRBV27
TGTGCCAGCAGTCCTTCTGACCCGCACTACACAGATACGCAGTATTTT
CASSPSDPHYTDTQYF
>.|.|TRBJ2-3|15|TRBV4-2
TGTGCCAGCAGCCAAGGTAGCGGTAGCACAGATACGCAGTATTTT
CASSQGSGSTDTQYF
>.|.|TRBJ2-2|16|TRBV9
TGTGCCAGCAGCCAATACCTAAACGCGAACACCGGGGAGCTGTTTTTT
CASSQYLNANTGELFF
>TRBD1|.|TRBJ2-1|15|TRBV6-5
TGTGCCAGCAGTCGTGACAGGGGCCTTTACAATGAGCAGTTCTTC
CASSRDRGLYNEQFF
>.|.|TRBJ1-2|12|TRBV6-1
TGTGCCAGCAGCAAAAACAGGGTTGGCTACACCTTC
CASSKNRVGYTF